The 20 T cell receptor beta chains presented below share a single source sample, sequenced in a study of radiation and T cells in renal cell carcinoma. TCRdb keeps only in-frame clones here, not all; method: immunoSEQ multiplex PCR. The data show 65,000 or so clones, about 83% seen once. Time point of the sample: blood 4 weeks post-SBRT, at nephrectomy. The treatment denotes: 15 Gy SBRT to primary tumor, nephrectomy 4 weeks later. Sample: blood, taken from a patient whose treatment included radiotherapy and nephrectomy. These receptors were collected from a man in his sixties with renal cell carcinoma.

This clone was detected only a few times. This rearrangement joins TRBV4-3 to TRBJ1-1; D is uncertain. Trimming took off 0 bases at V and 5 bases at J, with 7 bases between the two ends. The CDR3 contains 13 residues. CDR1 is LGHNA and CDR2 is YSLEER in the germline V gene. The CDR3 reads CASSQDYRTEAFF. As DNA, the CDR3 is TGCGCCAGCAGCCAAGATTACCGGACTGAAGCTTTCTTT.

J is TRBJ2-3 and V is TRBV19; TRBD1 or TRBD2 may be the D gene (5 bases each). The germline V gene encodes CDR1 LNHDA and CDR2 SQIVND (reference sequence). V was shortened by 8 bases and J by 5 bases, with 17 bases between the two germline ends. There are 14 residues in the CDR3. CDR3 sequence: CASGPFDGGDTQYF. The CDR3 nucleotides read TGTGCCAGTGGGCCATTCGATGGGGGAGATACGCAGTATTTT.

CDR3 region: CASSIAGTDTQYF. CDR3 DNA sequence: TGCGCCAGCAGCATCGCAGGCACAGATACGCAGTATTTT. The rearrangement links TRBV5-1 to TRBJ2-3; D unclear. The V end was cut by 4 bases, the J end by 1 base, with 7 bases between. The length of the CDR3 is 13 residues. Per germline, CDR1 SGHRS and CDR2 YFSETQ.

The sample holds a few counts of this clone. The junction shows a germline mismatch at one end, possibly a read error. The chain couples TRBV6-5 to TRBJ1-2, with a possible D match to TRBD1 (6 bases). The CDR3 has 15 residues. Germline V CDR1 and CDR2: MNHEY, SVGAGI. As DNA, the CDR3 is TGTGCCAGCAGTTACCGGCCTCGGGGGCAAGGCCCTCTTATTTTC. This sequence encodes CASSYRPRGQGPLIF.

The rearrangement links TRBV11-3 to TRBJ2-1; perhaps TRBD2 as D (6 bases). V lost 5 bases, J lost 1 base, and 18 bases lay in between. The V gene's germline CDR1 is SGHNT and CDR2 YENEEA. The CDR3 runs 17 residues. CDR3 in amino acids: CASSASETRVSYNEQFF. The CDR3 DNA reads TGTGCCAGCAGCGCCTCCGAGACTAGGGTATCCTACAATGAGCAGTTCTTC. Based on the CDR3 plus reference TRBV11-3 and TRBJ2-1, the full variable domain is EAGVVQSPRYKIIEKKQPVAFWCNPISGHNTLYWYLQNLGQGPELLIRYENEEAVDDSQLPKDRFSAERLKGVDSTLKIQPAELGDSAVYLCASSASETRVSYNEQFFGPGTRLTVL.

The chain employs TRBV19 and TRBJ1-1, with D perhaps TRBD1 (5 bases). Germline loops: CDR1 LNHDA, CDR2 SQIVND (reference sequence). Trimming cost V 6 bases and J 1 base, with 9 bases left between them. The length of the CDR3 is 13 residues. In DNA, the CDR3 is TGTGCCAGTAGCCCGACAGAGAACACTGAAGCTTTCTTT. It translates to CASSPTENTEAFF.

The rearrangement links TRBV30 to TRBJ2-4; the D gene is possibly TRBD1 (6 bases). The CDR3 totals 14 residues. The V end lost 8 bases, the J end lost 0 bases, and 14 bases lay between the germline ends. Germline-derived CDR1 and CDR2 are GTSNPN and SVGIG (reference sequence). CDR3 bases: TGTGCCGGCCACAGGGTTGTAGCCAAAAACATTCAGTACTTC. Its translation: CAGHRVVAKNIQYF.

This clone was counted only a few times. This chain uses TRBV7-6 with TRBJ2-1, with 8 bases aligning to TRBD1. With 6 bases clipped from V and 8 bases from J, the junction kept 6 bases outside the gene matches. The CDR3 is made up of 13 amino acids. Germline CDR1 is SGHVS and CDR2 is FNYEAQ. For the CDR3, the DNA is TGTGCCAGCAGACAGGGGGGAGTCTATGAGCAGTTCTTC. This codes for CASRQGGVYEQFF.

This sequence joins TRBV6-1 and TRBJ2-1, with a weak D call TRBD2 (6 bases). Germline CDR1 reads MNHNS; CDR2 reads SASEGT. V lost 1 base to trimming and J lost 1 base, with 17 bases between them. The CDR3 has 18 amino acids. The DNA for the CDR3 is TGTGCCAGCAGTGAAGGGGGACTTCTTCTTGGGTCCTACAATGAGCAGTTCTTC. Its translation is CASSEGGLLLGSYNEQFF.

The gene calls are TRBV19 and TRBJ1-2; TRBD1 aligns across 8 bases. This CDR3 is 15 amino acids long. V lost 7 bases to trimming and J lost 0 bases; unmatched junction nucleotides: 7. Germline V gene data show CDR1 as LNHDA and CDR2 as SQIVND (reference sequence). Written as DNA, the CDR3 is TGTGCCAGTACCTTGGACAGGGAAACTAACTATGGCTACACCTTC. Its translation is CASTLDRETNYGYTF.

The sample holds one count of this clone. The rearrangement links TRBV2 to TRBJ2-7; D tentatively reads TRBD1 or TRBD2 (6 bases each). Germline assignment: CDR1 SNHLY and CDR2 FYNNEI. Trimming stripped 2 bases from V and 2 bases from J, with 19 bases between. The CDR3 covers 17 residues. CDR3 protein: CASSERGPGTPPYEQYF. DNA for the CDR3: TGTGCCAGCAGTGAACGGGGGCCCGGGACACCTCCCTACGAGCAGTACTTC.

This rearrangement joins TRBV11-2 to TRBJ2-1; D is ambiguous. Deletions cut 1 base from V and 8 bases from J, with 6 bases between. This CDR3 contains 12 residues. Germline loops: CDR1 SGHAT, CDR2 FQNNGV. CDR3 region: CASSLAWDEQFF. The CDR3 DNA reads TGTGCCAGCAGCTTAGCTTGGGATGAGCAGTTCTTC.

The DNA for the CDR3 is TGTGCCAGCAGCCTAACAGGAAGCACCAATCAGCCCCAGCATTTT. Amino acids: CASSLTGSTNQPQHF. The chain employs TRBV5-6 and TRBJ1-5, with a tentative D call TRBD1 (5 bases). Germline V gives CDR1 SGHDT, CDR2 YYEEEE. The CDR3 has 15 residues. Trimming pared 4 bases from V and 3 bases from J, leaving 14 bases between.

The table lists this clone with a few counts. The chain recombines TRBV6-1 with TRBJ2-2; D uncertain. V was cut by 5 bases and J by 5 bases, with 15 bases left in between. Germline assignment: CDR1 MNHNS and CDR2 SASEGT. The CDR3 extends over 15 amino acids. The CDR3 region is CASSSDYSPTGELFF. CDR3 sequence (DNA): TGTGCCAGCAGTTCCGATTATAGCCCTACCGGGGAGCTGTTTTTT.

This chain uses TRBV6-1 with TRBJ2-3, with 10 bases matching TRBD2. The CDR3 contains 14 residues. J lost 5 bases, V lost 5 bases, and 4 bases had no gene match. Germline V gives CDR1 MNHNS, CDR2 SASEGT. The CDR3 nucleotides read TGTGCCAGCAGTTTTAGCGGGAGGCAAGATACGCAGTATTTT. Protein product: CASSFSGRQDTQYF.

This clone was seen a few times. This chain joins TRBV2 and TRBJ1-5; TRBD1 matches at 8 bases. Germline CDR1 is SNHLY and CDR2 is FYNNEI. CDR3 length equals 16 residues. V shed 5 bases, J shed 0 bases, and the junction held 6 bases outside the gene matches. CDR3 coding DNA: TGTGCCAGCAGTTTTACAGGGGGTTCTAGCAATCAGCCCCAGCATTTT. Protein: CASSFTGGSSNQPQHF. The full variable domain, with the rest looked up from reference TRBV2 and TRBJ1-5, is EPEVTQTPSHQVTQMGQEVILRCVPISNHLYFYWYRQILGQKVEFLVSFYNNEISEKSEIFDDQFSVERPDGSNFTLKIRSTKLEDSAMYFCASSFTGGSSNQPQHFGDGTRLSIL.

The sample holds a few counts of this clone. The CDR3 region is CASSKELTSGNTGELFF. CDR3 coding DNA: TGTGCCAGCAGCAAGGAACTGACTAGCGGGAACACCGGGGAGCTGTTTTTT. The chain links TRBV5-4 to TRBJ2-2, with 9 bases matching TRBD2. Germline lookup yields CDR1 SGHNT and CDR2 YYREEE (reference sequence). V lost 4 bases to trimming and J lost 1 base; unmatched junction nucleotides: 8. This CDR3 region has 17 residues.

The chain uses TRBV9 and TRBJ1-1; 9 nucleotides agree with TRBD1. The CDR3 has 18 residues. CDR1 and CDR2 from the germline V gene are SGDLS and YYNGEE. J was trimmed by 4 bases and V by 4 bases; bases with no gene match: 17. DNA of the CDR3: TGTGCCAGCAGCCCATCATCCGGGACAGGGACACGGGCCACTGAAGCTTTCTTT. Translated, it gives CASSPSSGTGTRATEAFF.

The gene calls are TRBV21-1 and TRBJ2-7. TRBV21-1 is labeled a pseudogene. This CDR3 is 19 amino acids long. The CDR3 DNA follows: TGTGCCAGCAGCAAAGCGAGGGGGCTAGCGGATACGAGCTCCTACGAGCAGTACTTC. This encodes CASSKARGLADTSSYEQYF.

The rearrangement links TRBV5-4 to TRBJ2-3, with 9 bases identical to TRBD2. Germline V gives CDR1 SGHNT, CDR2 YYREEE (reference sequence). This CDR3 has 15 residues. The J segment lost 5 bases and the V segment lost 0 bases, leaving 4 bases of the junction unmatched. The DNA of the CDR3 is TGTGCCAGCAGCTTGGAAGGACTAGCGAAAGATACGCAGTATTTT. Its translation: CASSLEGLAKDTQYF.